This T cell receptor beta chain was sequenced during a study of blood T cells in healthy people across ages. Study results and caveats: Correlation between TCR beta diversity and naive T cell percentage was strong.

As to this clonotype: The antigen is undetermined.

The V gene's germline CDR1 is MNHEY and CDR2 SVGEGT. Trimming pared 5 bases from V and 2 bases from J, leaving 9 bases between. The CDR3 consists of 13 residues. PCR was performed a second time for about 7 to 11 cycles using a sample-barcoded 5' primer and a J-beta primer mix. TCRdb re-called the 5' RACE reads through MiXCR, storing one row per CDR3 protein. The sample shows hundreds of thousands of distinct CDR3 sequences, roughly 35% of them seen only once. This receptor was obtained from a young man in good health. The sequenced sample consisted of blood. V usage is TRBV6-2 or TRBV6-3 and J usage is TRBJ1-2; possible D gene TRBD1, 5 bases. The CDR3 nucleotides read TGTGCCAGCAGTGATGACAGCAACTATGGCTACACCTTC. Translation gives CASSDDSNYGYTF.